Sequencing of this T cell receptor beta chain was carried out in a study of T cells in Graves' hyperthyroidism and ophthalmopathy. Unmatched junction bases numbered 10, after V lost 4 bases and J lost 5 bases. The V gene's germline CDR1 is LGHDT and CDR2 YNNKEL (reference sequence). The CDR3 runs 17 residues. Amplification of TCR beta CDR3 regions used RNA as the template. HTBI primers were used for first-round RT-PCR of the TCR CDR3. TCRdb re-analysed the multiplex PCR reads in MiXCR, keeping a single row per CDR3 protein. Among more than 650,000 distinct CDR3 sequences, approximately 14% were seen once, and the ten largest hold 10%. The sample holds a few counts of this clonotype. The hyperthyroidism was newly diagnosed and had lasted under 2 months; the patients were aged 18 to 65.

Sequences were obtained from blood. This receptor was obtained from a woman younger than 35 with Graves' hyperthyroidism. J is TRBJ2-2 and V is TRBV3-1; 10 bases map to TRBD1. CDR3 protein: CASSRSGQGIFTGELFF. CDR3 nucleotides: TGTGCCAGCAGCCGATCGGGACAGGGGATATTTACCGGGGAGCTGTTTTTT.